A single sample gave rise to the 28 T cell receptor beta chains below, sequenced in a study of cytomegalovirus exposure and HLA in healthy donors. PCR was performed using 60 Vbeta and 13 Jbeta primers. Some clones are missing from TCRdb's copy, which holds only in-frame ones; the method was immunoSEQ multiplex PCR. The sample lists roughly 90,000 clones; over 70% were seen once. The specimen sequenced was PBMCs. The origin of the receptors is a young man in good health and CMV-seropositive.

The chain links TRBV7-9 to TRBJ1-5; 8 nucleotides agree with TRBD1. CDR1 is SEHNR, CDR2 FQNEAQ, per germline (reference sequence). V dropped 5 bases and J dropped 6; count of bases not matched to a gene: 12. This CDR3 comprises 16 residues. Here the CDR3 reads CASSPGRTGSGQPQHF. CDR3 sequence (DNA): TGTGCCAGCAGCCCCGGCCGGACAGGGAGCGGTCAGCCCCAGCATTTT.

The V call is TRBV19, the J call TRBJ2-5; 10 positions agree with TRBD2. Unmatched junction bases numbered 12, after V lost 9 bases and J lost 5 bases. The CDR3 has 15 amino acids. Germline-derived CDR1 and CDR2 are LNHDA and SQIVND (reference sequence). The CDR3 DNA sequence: TGTGCCAGCTCCCAGAGCGGGGGGGCCAAGGAGACCCAGTACTTC. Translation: CASSQSGGAKETQYF.

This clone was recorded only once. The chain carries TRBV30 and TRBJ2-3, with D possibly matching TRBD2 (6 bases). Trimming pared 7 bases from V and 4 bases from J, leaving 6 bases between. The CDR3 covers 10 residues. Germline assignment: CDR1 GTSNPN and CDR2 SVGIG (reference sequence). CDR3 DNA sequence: TGTGCCTCGGGAGCAGATACGCAGTATTTT. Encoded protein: CASGADTQYF.

The CDR3 protein is CASTNDRNREKLFF. The CDR3 nucleotides are TGTGCCAGCACCAATGACAGGAATCGTGAAAAACTGTTTTTT. The V and J genes are TRBV7-9 and TRBJ1-4; a weak D match, TRBD1 (6 bases). Per germline, CDR1 SEHNR and CDR2 FQNEAQ (reference sequence). The length of the CDR3 is 14 residues. Trimming stripped 7 bases from V and 7 bases from J, with 16 bases between.

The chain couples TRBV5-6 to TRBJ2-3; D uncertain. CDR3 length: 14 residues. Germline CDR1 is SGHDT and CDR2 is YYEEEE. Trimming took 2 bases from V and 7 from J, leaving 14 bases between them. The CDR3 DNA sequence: TGTGCCAGCAGCTTCTACGCTACCCGAAATACGCAGTATTTT. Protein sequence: CASSFYATRNTQYF.

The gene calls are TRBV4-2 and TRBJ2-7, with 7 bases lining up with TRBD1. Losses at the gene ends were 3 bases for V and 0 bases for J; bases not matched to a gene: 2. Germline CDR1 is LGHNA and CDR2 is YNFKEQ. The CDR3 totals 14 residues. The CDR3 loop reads CASSHRTGSYEQYF. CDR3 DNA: TGTGCCAGCAGCCACAGGACAGGCTCCTACGAGCAGTACTTC.

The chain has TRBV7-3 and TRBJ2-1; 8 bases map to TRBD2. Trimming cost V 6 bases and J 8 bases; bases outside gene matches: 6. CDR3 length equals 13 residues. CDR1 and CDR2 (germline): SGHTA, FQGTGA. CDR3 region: CASSQVREDEQFF. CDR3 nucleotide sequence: TGTGCCAGCAGTCAGGTGCGGGAGGATGAGCAGTTCTTC.

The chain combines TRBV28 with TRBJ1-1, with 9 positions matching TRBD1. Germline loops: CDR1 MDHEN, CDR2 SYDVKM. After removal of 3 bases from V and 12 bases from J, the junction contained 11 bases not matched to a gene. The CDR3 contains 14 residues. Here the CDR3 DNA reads TGTGCCAGCAGTTTCTCCCTCTCTGGGACAGGGACTTTCTTT. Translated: CASSFSLSGTGTFF.

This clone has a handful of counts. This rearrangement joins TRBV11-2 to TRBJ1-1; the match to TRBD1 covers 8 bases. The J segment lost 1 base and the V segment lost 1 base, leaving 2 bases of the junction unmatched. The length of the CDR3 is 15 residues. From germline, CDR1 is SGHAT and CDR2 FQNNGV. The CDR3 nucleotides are TGTGCCAGCAGCTTAGCAGGGGGCGGGAACACTGAAGCTTTCTTT. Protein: CASSLAGGGNTEAFF. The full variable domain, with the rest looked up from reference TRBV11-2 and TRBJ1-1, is EAGVAQSPRYKIIEKRQSVAFWCNPISGHATLYWYQQILGQGPKLLIQFQNNGVVDDSQLPKDRFSAERLKGVDSTLKIQPAKLEDSAVYLCASSLAGGGNTEAFFGQGTRLTVV.

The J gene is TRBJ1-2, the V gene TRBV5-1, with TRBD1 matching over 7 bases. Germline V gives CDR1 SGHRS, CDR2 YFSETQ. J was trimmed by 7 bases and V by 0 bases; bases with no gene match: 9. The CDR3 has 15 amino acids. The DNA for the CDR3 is TGCGCCAGCAGCTTGGATCTAAGGGGGCGAGGTGGCTACACCTTC. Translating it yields CASSLDLRGRGGYTF.

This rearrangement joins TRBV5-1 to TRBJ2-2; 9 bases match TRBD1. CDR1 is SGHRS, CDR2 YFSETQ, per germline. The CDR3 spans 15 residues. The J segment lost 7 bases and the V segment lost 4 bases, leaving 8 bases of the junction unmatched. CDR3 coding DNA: TGCGCCAGCAGCCCGACGGGACAGGGTGACGGGGAGCTGTTTTTT. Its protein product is CASSPTGQGDGELFF.

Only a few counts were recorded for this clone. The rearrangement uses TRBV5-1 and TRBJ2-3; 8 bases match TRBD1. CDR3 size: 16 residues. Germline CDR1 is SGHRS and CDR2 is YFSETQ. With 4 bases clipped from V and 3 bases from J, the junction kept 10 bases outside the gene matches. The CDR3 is CASSGGQAFGTDTQYF. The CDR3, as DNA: TGCGCCAGCAGCGGGGGACAGGCGTTCGGGACAGATACGCAGTATTTT.

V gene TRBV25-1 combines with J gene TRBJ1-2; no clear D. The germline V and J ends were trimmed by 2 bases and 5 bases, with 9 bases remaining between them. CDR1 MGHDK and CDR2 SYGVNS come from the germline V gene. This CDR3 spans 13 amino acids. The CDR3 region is CASSEPGLYGYTF. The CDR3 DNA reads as TGTGCCAGCAGTGAACCGGGTCTTTATGGCTACACCTTC.

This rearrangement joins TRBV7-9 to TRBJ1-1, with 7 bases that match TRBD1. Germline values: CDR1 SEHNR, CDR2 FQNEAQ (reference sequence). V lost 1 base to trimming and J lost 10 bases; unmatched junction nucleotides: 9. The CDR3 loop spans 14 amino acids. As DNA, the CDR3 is TGTGCCAGCAGCTTAGTTACAGGGGAGATGGTAGCTTTCTTT. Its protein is CASSLVTGEMVAFF.

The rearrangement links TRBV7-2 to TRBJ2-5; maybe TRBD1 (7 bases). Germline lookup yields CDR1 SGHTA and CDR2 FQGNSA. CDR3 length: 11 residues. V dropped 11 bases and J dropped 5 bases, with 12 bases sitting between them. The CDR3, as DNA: TGTGCCGGAGGGGGCGGGGAGACCCAGTACTTC. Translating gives CAGGGGETQYF.

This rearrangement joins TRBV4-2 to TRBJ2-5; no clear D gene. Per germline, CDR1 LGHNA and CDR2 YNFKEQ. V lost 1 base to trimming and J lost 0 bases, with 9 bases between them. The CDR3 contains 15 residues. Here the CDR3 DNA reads TGTGCCAGCAGCCAAGCCGGAGCCTACCAAGAGACCCAGTACTTC. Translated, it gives CASSQAGAYQETQYF.

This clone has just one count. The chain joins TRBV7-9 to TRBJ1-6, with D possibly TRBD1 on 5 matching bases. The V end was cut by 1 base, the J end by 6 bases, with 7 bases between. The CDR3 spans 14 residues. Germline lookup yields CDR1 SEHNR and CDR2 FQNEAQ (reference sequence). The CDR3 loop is CASSLEQVNSPLHF. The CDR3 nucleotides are TGTGCCAGCAGCTTAGAACAGGTTAATTCACCCCTCCACTTT.

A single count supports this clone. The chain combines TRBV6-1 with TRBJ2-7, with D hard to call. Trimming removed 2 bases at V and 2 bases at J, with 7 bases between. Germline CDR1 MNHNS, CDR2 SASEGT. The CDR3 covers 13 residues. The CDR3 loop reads CASSEQQPYEQYF. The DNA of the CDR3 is TGTGCCAGCAGTGAACAACAGCCCTACGAGCAGTACTTC.

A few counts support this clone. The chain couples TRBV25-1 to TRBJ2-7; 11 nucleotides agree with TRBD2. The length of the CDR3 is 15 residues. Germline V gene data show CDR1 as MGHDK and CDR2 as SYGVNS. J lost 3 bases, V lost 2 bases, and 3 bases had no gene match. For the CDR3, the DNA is TGTGCCAGCAGTGAACGACTAGCGGGAAACTACGAGCAGTACTTC. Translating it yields CASSERLAGNYEQYF.

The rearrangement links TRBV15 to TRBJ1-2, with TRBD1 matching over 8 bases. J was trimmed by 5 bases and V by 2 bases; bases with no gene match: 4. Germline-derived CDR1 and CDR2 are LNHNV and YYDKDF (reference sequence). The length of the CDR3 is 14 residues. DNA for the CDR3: TGTGCCACCAGCAGATCCGGGACAGGTTATGGCTACACCTTC. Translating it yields CATSRSGTGYGYTF.

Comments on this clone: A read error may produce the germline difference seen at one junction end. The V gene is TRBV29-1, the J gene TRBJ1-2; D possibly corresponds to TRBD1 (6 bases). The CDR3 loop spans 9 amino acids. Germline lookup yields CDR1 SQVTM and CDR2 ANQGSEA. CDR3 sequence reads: CSEGDGYPF. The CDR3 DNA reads TGCAGCGAGGGGGATGGCTACCCCTTC.

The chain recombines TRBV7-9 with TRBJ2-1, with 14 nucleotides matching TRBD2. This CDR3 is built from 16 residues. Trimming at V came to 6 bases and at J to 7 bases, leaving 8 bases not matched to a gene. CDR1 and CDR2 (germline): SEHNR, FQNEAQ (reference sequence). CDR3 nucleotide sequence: TGTGCCAGCAGGGGGGCTGGACTAGCGGGAGGAAATGAGCAGTTCTTC. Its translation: CASRGAGLAGGNEQFF.

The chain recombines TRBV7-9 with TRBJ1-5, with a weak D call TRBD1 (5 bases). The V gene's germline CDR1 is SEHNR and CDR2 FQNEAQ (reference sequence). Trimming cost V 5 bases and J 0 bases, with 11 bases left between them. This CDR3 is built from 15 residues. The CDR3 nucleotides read TGTGCCAGCAGCCGCGGTGGGGCTAGCAATCAGCCCCAGCATTTT. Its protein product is CASSRGGASNQPQHF.

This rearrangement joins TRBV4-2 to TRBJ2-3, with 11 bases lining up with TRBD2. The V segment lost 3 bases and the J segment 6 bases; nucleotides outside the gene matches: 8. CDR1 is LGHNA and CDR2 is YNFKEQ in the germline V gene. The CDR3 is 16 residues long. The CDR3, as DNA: TGTGCCAGCAGCCAGCCCGGGACTAGCGGAGGGGATACGCAGTATTTT. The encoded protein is CASSQPGTSGGDTQYF.

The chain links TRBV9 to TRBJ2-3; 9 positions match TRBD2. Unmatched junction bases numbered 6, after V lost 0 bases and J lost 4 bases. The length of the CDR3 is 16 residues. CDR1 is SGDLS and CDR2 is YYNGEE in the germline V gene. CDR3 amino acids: CASSVDSGRYSDTQYF. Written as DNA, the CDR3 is TGTGCCAGCAGCGTAGATAGCGGGAGATACTCAGATACGCAGTATTTT.

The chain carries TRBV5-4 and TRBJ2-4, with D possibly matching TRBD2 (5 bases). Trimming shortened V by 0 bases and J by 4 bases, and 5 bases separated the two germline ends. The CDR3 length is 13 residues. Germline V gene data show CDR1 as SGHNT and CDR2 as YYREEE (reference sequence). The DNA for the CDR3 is TGTGCCAGCAGCTTGGCGGGGAAAAACATTCAGTACTTC. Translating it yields CASSLAGKNIQYF.

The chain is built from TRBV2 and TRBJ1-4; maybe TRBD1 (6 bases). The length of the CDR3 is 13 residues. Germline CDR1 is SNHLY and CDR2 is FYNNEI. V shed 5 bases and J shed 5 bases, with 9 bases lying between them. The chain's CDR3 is CASSRQENEKLFF. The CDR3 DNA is TGTGCCAGCAGTAGACAGGAGAATGAAAAACTGTTTTTT.

This CDR3 is CASSRNRGQGETQYF. CDR3 in DNA: TGTGCCAGCAGCAGAAACAGGGGTCAGGGGGAGACCCAGTACTTC. The rearrangement joins TRBV7-9 to TRBJ2-5, with 7 bases lining up with TRBD1. The CDR3 sequence is 15 residues long. The germline CDR1 and CDR2 sequences are SEHNR and FQNEAQ (reference sequence). With 5 bases clipped from V and 5 bases from J, the junction kept 11 bases outside the gene matches.